The 20 T cell receptor beta chains in this list originate from one sample, sequenced in a study of human T cells and chemical hapten exposure. Each CDR3 protein gets one entry after TCRdb re-called the RACE reads with MiXCR. This sample carries under 95,000 distinct CDR3 sequences, about 8.7% of them seen once, and the ten largest clones take 2.9%. Time point meaning: healthy volunteer bleed at 2 weeks. Researchers extracted total RNA from unfractionated whole blood. Sequencing used whole blood. Source of these receptors: a female donor in good health. Some clones in this sample may be carry-over from other donors' samples.

The sample holds a few counts of this clonotype. The CDR3 loop reads CASTMRVDQPQHF. CDR3 DNA sequence: TGTGCCAGTACGATGAGGGTAGACCAGCCCCAGCATTTT. This sequence joins TRBV19 and TRBJ1-5; D gene uncertain. CDR3 length: 13 amino acids. V was trimmed by 7 bases and J by 7 bases, leaving 14 bases between them. CDR1 is LNHDA, CDR2 SQIVND, per germline (reference sequence).

This clonotype was counted only a few times. This chain joins TRBV20-1 and TRBJ2-4; 7 positions match TRBD2. From germline, CDR1 is DFQATT and CDR2 SNEGSKA (reference sequence). The CDR3 length is 13 residues. Losses at the gene ends were 8 bases for V and 6 bases for J; bases not matched to a gene: 10. The CDR3 region is CSITGLDRNIQYF. CDR3 coding DNA: TGCAGTATCACCGGACTAGATAGAAACATTCAGTACTTC.

This clonotype was seen only a few times. This chain uses TRBV7-9 with TRBJ2-2; possibly TRBD2 for D (6 bases). Between the trimmed V and J ends, which lost 5 bases and 1 base, there was a span of 17 bases. CDR3 length equals 17 residues. Per the germline V gene, CDR1 is SEHNR and CDR2 is FQNEAQ (reference sequence). CDR3 nucleotides: TGTGCCAGCAGCGCTTTGAGTCTAGCGTTGAACACCGGGGAGCTGTTTTTT. Residues: CASSALSLALNTGELFF.

This clonotype was detected a few times. The J gene is TRBJ2-1, the V gene TRBV7-3, with TRBD1 as a possible D gene (6 bases). Germline values: CDR1 SGHTA, CDR2 FQGTGA. There are 13 residues in the CDR3. With 5 bases removed from V and 13 bases from J, the gap between germline ends came to 18 bases. CDR3 in amino acids: CASSPYEIQGQFF. CDR3 nucleotides: TGTGCCAGCAGCCCCTATGAGATACAGGGTCAGTTCTTC.

This clonotype was observed a single time. The CDR3 is CASSSPGGLQETQYF. The CDR3, as DNA: TGTGCCAGCAGTTCTCCCGGCGGTCTCCAAGAGACCCAGTACTTC. This chain joins TRBV6-1 and TRBJ2-5; D is uncertain. The CDR3 is made up of 15 amino acids. The ends were cut back, 5 bases at V and 1 base at J, with 14 bases in the middle. Germline loops: CDR1 MNHNS, CDR2 SASEGT.

In this sample, this clonotype turned up many times. V gene TRBV29-1 combines with J gene TRBJ1-1; D possibly corresponds to TRBD1 (6 bases). This CDR3 region has 13 residues. Trimming cost V 7 bases and J 5 bases, with 17 bases left between them. Germline loops: CDR1 SQVTM, CDR2 ANQGSEA. This chain's CDR3 is CSAEPGGATEAFF. The CDR3 DNA reads TGCAGCGCCGAACCTGGGGGCGCGACTGAAGCTTTCTTT. The entire variable domain, with the rest obtained from reference TRBV29-1 and TRBJ1-1, is as follows: SAVISQKPSRDICQRGTSLTIQCQVDSQVTMMFWYRQQPGQSLTLIATANQGSEATYESGFVIDKFPISRPNLTFSTLTVSNMSPEDSSIYLCSAEPGGATEAFFGQGTRLTVV.

This clonotype was detected a few times. The chain employs TRBV28 and TRBJ2-6; D is ambiguous. Trimming left V 5 bases short and J 2 bases short, with 7 bases between. This CDR3 contains 14 residues. The germline gives CDR1 MDHEN, CDR2 SYDVKM. Here the CDR3 DNA reads TGTGCCAGCAGTCCGTCGACTGGGGCCAACGTCCTGACTTTC. Residues: CASSPSTGANVLTF.

By sample fraction, this clonotype is medium-sized. The CDR3 here is CASTQGTGANVLTF. The CDR3 bases are TGTGCCAGCACCCAGGGGACTGGGGCCAACGTCCTGACTTTC. This rearrangement joins TRBV2 to TRBJ2-6; D might be TRBD1 (6 bases). CDR3 length equals 14 residues. V lost 7 bases and J 2 bases, leaving 9 bases between the germline ends. Germline values: CDR1 SNHLY, CDR2 FYNNEI.

This clonotype was recorded at least ten times. The CDR3: CASSLEPGQGVTEAFF. CDR3 DNA sequence: TGCGCCAGCAGCTTGGAACCGGGACAGGGGGTCACTGAAGCTTTCTTT. This chain joins TRBV5-1 and TRBJ1-1; 11 bases fit TRBD1. Losses at the gene ends were 0 bases for V and 4 bases for J; bases not matched to a gene: 5. The CDR3 sequence is 16 residues long. The germline V gene encodes CDR1 SGHRS and CDR2 YFSETQ.

This clonotype was picked up a small number of times. The V and J genes are TRBV6-2 or TRBV6-3 and TRBJ1-1, with D possibly being TRBD1 (6 bases). The germline V gene encodes CDR1 MNHEY and CDR2 SVGEGT. The CDR3 has 17 residues. The germline V and J ends were trimmed by 2 bases and 5 bases, with 21 bases remaining between them. In nucleotides, the CDR3 is TGTGCCAGCAGTTACGAAAGGACGGGGGCAGTACGGACTGAAGCTTTCTTT. Translation gives CASSYERTGAVRTEAFF.

In its sample, this clonotype was seen many times. This chain connects TRBV30 to TRBJ2-7, with 7 bases that match TRBD2. Germline lookup yields CDR1 GTSNPN and CDR2 SVGIG (reference sequence). V shed 4 bases, J shed 1 base, and the junction held 1 base outside the gene matches. The CDR3 consists of 12 residues. Written as DNA, the CDR3 is TGTGCCTGGAAGCGGGAATCCTACGAGCAGTACTTC. Its protein is CAWKRESYEQYF.

This clonotype has ten or more counts. The V and J genes are TRBV3-1 and TRBJ1-3, with unresolved D. CDR1 is LGHDT, CDR2 YNNKEL, per germline (reference sequence). The CDR3 covers 15 residues. Deletions cut 0 bases from V and 2 bases from J, with 8 bases between. CDR3 protein: CASSQDRSTGNTIYF. In nucleotides, the CDR3 is TGTGCCAGCAGCCAAGATAGGTCGACTGGAAACACCATATATTTT.

The table lists this clonotype with many counts. The chain combines TRBV20-1 with TRBJ1-4; D is perhaps TRBD1 (6 bases). The CDR3 contains 13 residues. V lost 6 bases to trimming and J lost 8 bases, with 16 bases between them. The germline V gene encodes CDR1 DFQATT and CDR2 SNEGSKA (reference sequence). The DNA of the CDR3 is TGCAGTGCCCTAAGGGGGGCAGGGGAAAAACTGTTTTTT. Its protein is CSALRGAGEKLFF.

CDR3 residues: CASSQERDGRAREQFF. The CDR3 DNA is TGCGCCAGCAGCCAAGAAAGGGACGGGAGGGCAAGAGAGCAGTTCTTC. This rearrangement joins TRBV4-3 to TRBJ2-1; 8 nucleotides line up with TRBD2. In germline, CDR1 is LGHNA, CDR2 YSLEER. After removal of 0 bases from V and 10 bases from J, the junction contained 11 bases not matched to a gene. The CDR3 contains 16 residues.

The chain joins TRBV20-1 to TRBJ1-6, with no clear D. CDR1 and CDR2 from the germline V gene are DFQATT and SNEGSKA (reference sequence). V lost 6 bases and J 0 bases, leaving 6 bases between the germline ends. The CDR3 runs to 13 residues. The CDR3 DNA is TGCAGTGCGCGGAGCTCCTATAATTCACCCCTCCACTTT. Translating gives CSARSSYNSPLHF.

This chain connects TRBV7-2 to TRBJ2-5; 8 bases line up with TRBD1. Germline V gives CDR1 SGHTA, CDR2 FQGNSA. The CDR3 is made up of 14 amino acids. The junction had 6 bases not matched to a gene; V was cut back by 5 bases and J by 4 bases. This CDR3 is CASSPDRDTETQYF. The DNA of the CDR3 is TGTGCCAGCAGCCCGGACAGGGATACAGAGACCCAGTACTTC.

This clonotype was picked up a small number of times. The gene calls are TRBV7-2 and TRBJ2-7; D perhaps matches TRBD1 (6 bases). Germline V gives CDR1 SGHTA, CDR2 FQGNSA. Trimming shortened V by 5 bases and J by 2 bases, and 13 bases separated the two germline ends. The CDR3 covers 14 residues. This CDR3 is CASSQADRAYEQYF. CDR3 sequence (DNA): TGTGCCAGCAGCCAAGCGGACAGAGCCTACGAGCAGTACTTC.

The chain links TRBV6-2 or TRBV6-3 to TRBJ2-2, with 7 bases lining up with TRBD2. This CDR3 region has 18 residues. J lost 3 bases, V lost 3 bases, and 13 bases had no gene match. Germline CDR1 and CDR2: MNHEY and SVGEGT. The CDR3 DNA is TGTGCCAGCAGTTATGAGACCGGGACTACTACGGACACCGGGGAGCTGTTTTTT. This codes for CASSYETGTTTDTGELFF.

This clonotype showed up just a few times. The chain combines TRBV14 with TRBJ2-2; 13 bases align to TRBD2. This CDR3 has 16 residues. Germline V CDR1 and CDR2: SGHDN, FVKESK. After removal of 5 bases from V and 8 bases from J, the junction contained 8 bases not matched to a gene. CDR3 in DNA: TGTGCCAGCAGCTACGGACTAGCGGGAGCGTGGGGGGAGCTGTTTTTT. Protein sequence: CASSYGLAGAWGELFF.

CDR3 loop: CASSLPVGELFF. The CDR3 bases are TGTGCCAGCAGTTTACCGGTCGGGGAGCTGTTTTTT. This rearrangement joins TRBV12-3 or TRBV12-4 to TRBJ2-2; D is undetermined. The CDR3 covers 12 residues. Trimming shortened V by 2 bases and J by 7 bases, and 5 bases separated the two germline ends.